Each of the 22 T cell receptor beta chains below was sequenced from the same sample in a study of blood T cell repertoires in COVID-19. Using immunoSEQ multiplex PCR, the repertoire was profiled, and TCRdb retains in-frame clones only, with some absent. The sample carries roughly 4,900 clones, 73% recorded once. The sample taken for sequencing was peripheral blood. The receptors here all came from a human donor in a cohort sampled during active COVID-19.

For this clone: This likely comes from a read error, as the CDR3 has no conserved phenylalanine or tryptophan at its end. This rearrangement joins TRBV7-9 to TRBJ1-2; D is uncertain. CDR1 is SEHNR and CDR2 is FQNEAQ in the germline V gene (reference sequence). V lost 2 bases, J lost 7 bases, and 11 bases lay in between. The CDR3 extends over 13 amino acids. The DNA of the CDR3 is TGTGCCAGCAGCTTAACCGGGAACGTTGGCTACACCTCC. Amino acids: CASSLTGNVGYTS.

The chain uses TRBV9 and TRBJ2-7; TRBD1 might be the D (6 bases). Per germline, CDR1 SGDLS and CDR2 YYNGEE. Between the trimmed V and J ends, which lost 4 bases and 3 bases, there was a span of 17 bases. The CDR3 has 15 amino acids. The CDR3 here is CASSISGDIDYEQYF. In DNA, the CDR3 is TGTGCCAGCAGCATTTCAGGGGACATCGACTACGAGCAGTACTTC.

The rearrangement joins TRBV18 to TRBJ2-4, with D possibly matching TRBD2 (5 bases). CDR1 and CDR2 from the germline V gene are KGHSH and LQKENI. The V gene lost 3 bases and the J gene lost 7 bases, with 13 bases spanning the gap. The CDR3 sequence is 14 residues long. CDR3 nucleotides: TGTGCCAGCTCACCGGGAGACTTGGGGAACATTCAGTACTTC. Residues: CASSPGDLGNIQYF.

This chain's CDR3 is CASSLSTGQADTQYF. CDR3 DNA: TGTGCCAGCTCACTCTCGACAGGGCAAGCAGATACGCAGTATTTT. The chain couples TRBV18 to TRBJ2-3, with 7 positions matching TRBD1. The CDR3 runs 15 residues. V shed 4 bases and J 4 bases; nucleotides not matched to a gene: 8. Germline V gives CDR1 KGHSH, CDR2 LQKENI.

The chain is built from TRBV30 and TRBJ1-1; the match to TRBD1 covers 7 bases. The length of the CDR3 is 13 residues. Germline trimming cut 6 bases from V and 2 bases from J; bases unmatched to any gene: 6. Germline V gives CDR1 GTSNPN, CDR2 SVGIG (reference sequence). The CDR3 nucleotides are TGTGCCTGTCGAACAGGGGCCAACACTGAAGCTTTCTTT. It specifies CACRTGANTEAFF.

The CDR3 spells CASSKGGAREQYF. In nucleotides, the CDR3 is TGTGCCAGCTCGAAGGGAGGGGCTCGCGAGCAGTACTTC. The chain links TRBV12-3 or TRBV12-4 to TRBJ2-7, with 7 bases aligning to TRBD2. Trimming removed 8 bases from V and 6 bases from J; junction bases left unmatched: 10. CDR3 size: 13 residues.

This clone is termed medium-sized. This sequence joins TRBV2 and TRBJ2-5; unclear D gene. This CDR3 has 13 amino acids. Trimming took off 6 bases at V and 6 bases at J, with 14 bases between the two ends. Germline V lookup: CDR1 SNHLY, CDR2 FYNNEI. CDR3 bases: TGTGCCAGCAGGATGACAAGGATCAAGACCCAGTACTTC. This sequence encodes CASRMTRIKTQYF.

A few counts support this clone. V usage is TRBV4-1 and J usage is TRBJ1-2, with D tentatively TRBD1 (6 bases). The CDR3 loop spans 13 amino acids. CDR1 is MGHRA and CDR2 is YSYEKL in the germline V gene. V was trimmed by 0 bases and J by 8 bases, leaving 10 bases between them. The CDR3 is CASSQEGAYGYTF. The CDR3 nucleotides are TGCGCCAGCAGCCAAGAGGGGGCATACGGCTACACCTTC.

This clone was seen only a few times. The V gene is TRBV5-5, the J gene TRBJ1-6, with a possible D match to TRBD1 (5 bases). Germline V CDR1 and CDR2: SGHKS, YYEKEE (reference sequence). Trimming took 0 bases from V and 7 from J, leaving 8 bases between them. This CDR3 has 14 amino acids. The CDR3 DNA follows: TGTGCCAGCAGCTTGGAGGGGTGGAATTCACCCCTCCACTTT. This codes for CASSLEGWNSPLHF.

The J gene is TRBJ2-7, the V gene TRBV19, with 8 bases aligning to TRBD2. V lost 0 bases and J lost 3; bases outside the gene matches: 4. The germline V gene has CDR1 LNHDA and CDR2 SQIVND (reference sequence). CDR3 length: 15 amino acids. CDR3 sequence reads: CASSIDLAGIYEQYF. In DNA, the CDR3 is TGTGCCAGTAGTATAGATTTAGCGGGGATCTACGAGCAGTACTTC.

This chain uses TRBV15 with TRBJ1-4, with 12 bases fitting TRBD1. The V segment lost 5 bases and the J segment 8 bases; nucleotides outside the gene matches: 6. The CDR3 has 15 residues. Germline lookup yields CDR1 LNHNV and CDR2 YYDKDF (reference sequence). The CDR3 sequence is CATSGLGTGGEKLFF. In DNA, the CDR3 is TGTGCCACCAGCGGACTGGGGACAGGGGGCGAAAAACTGTTTTTT.

The rearrangement joins TRBV30 to TRBJ1-5; D may be TRBD1 (5 bases). The germline gives CDR1 GTSNPN, CDR2 SVGIG (reference sequence). The CDR3 covers 13 residues. The ends were cut back, 2 bases at V and 3 bases at J, with 8 bases in the middle. CDR3 sequence reads: CAWSPGDNQPQHF. DNA for the CDR3: TGTGCCTGGAGTCCGGGGGACAATCAGCCCCAGCATTTT.

The chain combines TRBV6-5 with TRBJ1-2, with unresolved D. CDR1 MNHEY and CDR2 SVGAGI come from the germline V gene. There are 12 residues in the CDR3. With 6 bases removed from V and 10 bases from J, the gap between germline ends came to 15 bases. In nucleotides, the CDR3 is TGTGCCAGCAGGATTACACCTCCTTACTACACCTTC. Amino acids: CASRITPPYYTF.

The chain is built from TRBV7-9 and TRBJ2-1, with 8 bases fitting TRBD1. The CDR3 has 16 residues. Germline V CDR1 and CDR2: SEHNR, FQNEAQ (reference sequence). V lost 7 bases, J lost 7 bases, and 15 bases stayed unmatched. The CDR3, as DNA: TGTGCCAGCACCCCCCGCGGCAGGGGGCGTGAAAATGAGCAGTTCTTC. Translation gives CASTPRGRGRENEQFF.

The CDR3 DNA is TGCGCCAGCAGCCAAGACTTTAGCGAAAAACTGTTTTTT. This encodes CASSQDFSEKLFF. The chain joins TRBV4-3 to TRBJ1-4; D call uncertain. This CDR3 is 13 amino acids long. Germline V gene lookup returns CDR1 LGHNA and CDR2 YSLEER. V shed 0 bases and J shed 8 bases, with 7 bases lying between them.

The chain carries TRBV3-1 (or the pseudogene TRBV3-2) and TRBJ2-7, with D possibly being TRBD2 (6 bases). Per germline, CDR1 LGHDT and CDR2 YNNKEL (reference sequence). The CDR3 sequence is 13 residues long. V gave up 4 bases and J gave up 2 bases, with 9 bases separating them. The CDR3 region has the DNA TGTGCCAGCAGCCTAGGGACTGCCTACGAGCAGTACTTC. It specifies CASSLGTAYEQYF.

This clone was picked up a small number of times. V and J are TRBV7-2 and TRBJ1-6; 9 nucleotides agree with TRBD1. The CDR3 spans 14 residues. Germline V gene data show CDR1 as SGHTA and CDR2 as FQGNSA. J gave up 7 bases and V 3 bases, and 1 base lay outside the gene matches. This chain's CDR3 is CASSFGQGNSPLHF. The CDR3 nucleotides are TGTGCCAGCAGCTTCGGACAGGGGAATTCACCCCTCCACTTT.

The CDR3 DNA reads TGTGCCAGCAGCCAACAAGGACGAAGCGGGGAGACCCAGTACTTC. Translation: CASSQQGRSGETQYF. The chain recombines TRBV13 with TRBJ2-5; D perhaps matches TRBD2 (6 bases). CDR3 size: 15 residues. Germline V gives CDR1 PRHDT, CDR2 FYEKMQ (reference sequence). V lost 5 bases and J lost 5, with 18 bases in between.

This chain links TRBV11-2 with TRBJ2-7; 9 positions match TRBD2. The V segment lost 5 bases and the J segment 6 bases; nucleotides outside the gene matches: 14. Germline V gene sequence: CDR1 SGHAT, CDR2 FQNNGV. The CDR3 is 16 residues long. For the CDR3, the DNA is TGTGCCAGCAGCCGAATACTAGCGGGTGGTTCGGGCGAGCAGTACTTC. Translation gives CASSRILAGGSGEQYF.

The chain recombines TRBV7-9 with TRBJ2-7; D perhaps matches TRBD1 (5 bases). The CDR3 has 13 amino acids. The ends were cut back, 1 base at V and 3 bases at J, with 7 bases in the middle. CDR1 is SEHNR, CDR2 FQNEAQ, per germline (reference sequence). CDR3 sequence: CASSLGQYYEQYF. The CDR3 DNA reads TGTGCCAGCAGCTTAGGACAGTACTACGAGCAGTACTTC.

This clone was recorded a few times. The sample carries other DNA sequences with the same CDR3. This chain links TRBV7-6 with TRBJ2-7; D gene unclear. V was trimmed by 3 bases and J by 2 bases, leaving 8 bases between them. Germline CDR1 SGHVS, CDR2 FNYEAQ. This CDR3 is 13 amino acids long. The CDR3 here is CASSFNPTYEQYF. DNA of the CDR3: TGTGCCAGCAGCTTTAATCCTACCTACGAGCAGTACTTC. Together with reference TRBV7-6 and TRBJ2-7, the CDR3 gives the full variable domain: GAGVSQSPRYKVTKRGQDVALRCDPISGHVSLYWYRQALGQGPEFLTYFNYEAQQDKSGLPNDRFSAERPEGSISTLTIQRTEQRDSAMYRCASSFNPTYEQYFGPGTRLTVT.

The rearrangement links TRBV5-1 to TRBJ2-7; maybe TRBD1 (6 bases). The length of the CDR3 is 14 residues. Germline V gene lookup returns CDR1 SGHRS and CDR2 YFSETQ. Trimming took off 0 bases at V and 2 bases at J, with 9 bases between the two ends. CDR3 protein: CASSLATGPYEQYF. The CDR3, as DNA: TGCGCCAGCAGCTTGGCTACAGGGCCCTACGAGCAGTACTTC.